Sequencing of this TCR beta chain was carried out in a study of T-cell reconstitution after alpha-beta-depleted transplantation in children. Germline V lookup: CDR1 MDHEN, CDR2 SYDVKM. V lost 5 bases and J 7 bases, leaving 12 bases between the germline ends. The CDR3 has 13 amino acids. Preparing the TCRbeta library involved the use of unique molecular identifiers. TCRdb independently ran MiXCR on the PCR reads; one entry per CDR3 protein. This sample has approximately 300,000 distinct CDR3 sequences, with over 7% found just once. Regarding this clonotype: Its specificity is unknown.

Findings of the study overall: At day 60, the high TCRbeta diversity found in some patients originated from recipient T cells and thymic progenitors that had survived. Most T-cell counts and diversity one year after the transplant came from T cells that were newly produced. At around two months after transplant, the alpha-beta T cells were reportedly derived from several hundred expanded clones that came from non-depleted graft cells.

J is TRBJ2-1 and V is TRBV28; tentatively, D is TRBD2 (5 bases). The sample was peripheral blood, taken 360 days after TCRalphabeta/CD19-depleted stem cell transplant. This clonotype was sampled from a female patient aged 2 to 10 who had a stem cell transplant for Fanconi anemia, so the T cells may come from the graft donor. Here the CDR3 reads CASSLHLANEQFF. The CDR3 coding sequence is TGTGCCAGCAGTCTCCACCTAGCAAATGAGCAGTTCTTC. Combining the CDR3 with reference TRBV28 and TRBJ2-1 gives the whole variable domain DVKVTQSSRYLVKRTGEKVFLECVQDMDHENMFWYRQDPGLGLRLIYFSYDVKMKEKGDIPEGYSVSREKKERFSLILESASTNQTSMYLCASSLHLANEQFFGPGTRLTVL.